The sequence of this T cell receptor (beta chain) was determined in a study of response to subunit inactivated influenza vaccine. CDR1 and CDR2 from the germline V gene are SGHAT and FQNNGV. The ends were cut back, 3 bases at V and 4 bases at J, with 13 bases in the middle. The CDR3 covers 15 residues. MiXCR, run by TCRdb on the RT-PCR reads, gives a single entry per CDR3 protein. This table has about 540,000 distinct CDR3 sequences, approximately 22% appearing once. The same specimen was also included in a second study, on T cells expressing NK-cell markers. As reported in that work: UMIs were included in TCR beta cDNA generated by 5'RACE template switching.

The specimen comprised CD4+ T cells sorted from PBMCs, sampled approximately 12 days after vaccination. The V call is TRBV11-2, the J call TRBJ2-1; D is perhaps TRBD1 (6 bases). The source of this sequence is a man over 45 who received an inactivated influenza vaccine. This chain's CDR3 is CASSFQGNLYNEQFF. The DNA for the CDR3 is TGTGCCAGCAGCTTTCAGGGGAACCTTTACAATGAGCAGTTCTTC.